This T cell receptor (beta chain) was found in a study of technical replicates of blood from a few donors. The trim removed 5 bases at V and 5 bases at J, leaving 10 bases unmatched. The CDR3 runs 15 residues. Per the germline V gene, CDR1 is SGHTA and CDR2 is FQGTGA. The data were produced by immunoSEQ multiplex PCR, yet TCRdb's version contains in-frame clones alone and is incomplete. The repertoire holds nearly 80,000 clones, with over 90% as singletons. V is TRBV7-3 and J is TRBJ2-7; TRBD1 matches 9 bases. Sequences were obtained from T cells isolated from PBMCs. The TCR comes from a human donor in good health. CDR3: CASSSGPGQGHEQYF. The DNA of the CDR3 is TGTGCCAGCAGCAGCGGTCCGGGACAGGGCCACGAGCAGTACTTC. Looking up the rest from reference TRBV7-3 and TRBJ2-7 gives the full variable domain: GAGVSQTPSNKVTEKGKYVELRCDPISGHTALYWYRQSLGQGPEFLIYFQGTGAADDSGLPNDRFFAVRPEGSVSTLKIQRTERGDSAVYLCASSSGPGQGHEQYFGPGTRLTVT.